The rows below give T cell receptor beta chains drawn from one sample of a study of blood T cell repertoires in COVID-19. Generated by immunoSEQ multiplex PCR, the TCRdb table keeps only in-frame clones and is missing some. The data hold some 150,000 clones, with around 85% observed a single time. Sequenced input: peripheral blood. These receptors came from a woman aged 55-69 years with COVID-19, enrolled during active disease. CDR3s include the opening cysteine and the closing phenylalanine or tryptophan. Fields, in order: D gene, clone size, V gene, J gene, CDR3 protein, CDR3 DNA. A D gene is named only where the DNA matches it firmly. The size field is filled for only some rows; it gives once, few, many or a size class.

D: NA; size: NA; V: TRBV3-1/TRBV3-2; J: TRBJ1-1; CDR3: CASSQAFGNTEAFF; DNA: TGTGCCAGCAGCCAAGCATTCGGGAACACTGAAGCTTTCTTT
D: NA; size: few; V: TRBV6-2/TRBV6-3; J: TRBJ1-6; CDR3: CASSSLVAGVSYNSPLHF; DNA: TGTGCCAGCAGTTCTCTGGTGGCAGGCGTTTCCTATAATTCACCCCTCCACTTT
D: TRBD1; size: NA; V: TRBV6-5; J: TRBJ1-6; CDR3: CASGRGLDSPLHF; DNA: TGTGCCAGCGGTAGGGGGCTGGATTCACCCCTCCACTTT
D: TRBD2; size: NA; V: TRBV4-1; J: TRBJ2-1; CDR3: CASSHPARGSSYNEQFF; DNA: TGCGCCAGCAGCCACCCTGCGCGGGGGAGCTCCTACAATGAGCAGTTCTTC
D: NA; size: NA; V: TRBV7-9; J: TRBJ2-1; CDR3: CASSLDGGNYNEQFF; DNA: TGTGCCAGCAGCTTAGACGGGGGAAACTACAATGAGCAGTTCTTC
D: NA; size: NA; V: TRBV5-1; J: TRBJ2-3; CDR3: CASSLGTSLVIDTQYF; DNA: TGCGCCAGCAGCTTGGGCACTAGCTTAGTCATAGATACGCAGTATTTT
D: TRBD1; size: NA; V: TRBV5-1; J: TRBJ1-5; CDR3: CASSLDRGVGQPQHF; DNA: TGCGCCAGCAGCTTGGACAGGGGAGTAGGTCAGCCCCAGCATTTT
D: TRBD1; size: NA; V: TRBV7-9; J: TRBJ1-2; CDR3: CASSLGTGQSYGYTF; DNA: TGTGCCAGCAGCTTAGGTACGGGACAGTCCTATGGCTACACCTTC
D: NA; size: once; V: TRBV5-5; J: TRBJ1-4; CDR3: CASSLVVNSEKLFF; DNA: TGTGCCAGCAGCTTGGTAGTGAACAGTGAAAAACTGTTTTTT
D: NA; size: NA; V: TRBV30; J: TRBJ1-4; CDR3: CAWGTGIGDEKLFF; DNA: TGTGCCTGGGGTACAGGGATAGGTGATGAAAAACTGTTTTTT
D: TRBD1; size: NA; V: TRBV4-2; J: TRBJ2-1; CDR3: CASSQVDRGQNNEQFF; DNA: TGTGCCAGCAGCCAAGTGGACAGGGGGCAGAACAATGAGCAGTTCTTC
D: NA; size: NA; V: TRBV12-5; J: TRBJ2-7; CDR3: CASGLTEGEAPYEQYF; DNA: TGTGCTAGTGGTTTGACCGAGGGTGAGGCTCCCTACGAGCAGTACTTC
D: TRBD1; size: NA; V: TRBV27; J: TRBJ2-7; CDR3: CASSLRGGQDYEQYF; DNA: TGTGCCAGCAGTTTACGTGGGGGACAGGACTACGAGCAGTACTTC
D: NA; size: few; V: TRBV6-5; J: TRBJ2-2; CDR3: CASRFTGQNTGELFF; DNA: TGTGCCAGCCGGTTTACAGGACAGAACACCGGGGAGCTGTTTTTT
D: NA; size: NA; V: TRBV5-1; J: TRBJ2-3; CDR3: CASSLGLVDTDTQYF; DNA: TGCGCCAGCAGCTTGGGACTAGTTGACACAGATACGCAGTATTTT
D: NA; size: NA; V: TRBV19; J: TRBJ1-1; CDR3: CASSIVGRSNTEAFF; DNA: TGTGCCAGTAGTATAGTGGGCAGGTCGAACACTGAAGCTTTCTTT
D: NA; size: NA; V: TRBV24-1; J: TRBJ2-5; CDR3: CATSDHGTPIQETQYF; DNA: TGTGCCACCAGTGATCACGGGACACCGATTCAAGAGACCCAGTACTTC
D: TRBD2; size: few; V: TRBV7-9; J: TRBJ2-3; CDR3: CASSPASGGITDTQYF; DNA: TGTGCCAGCAGTCCAGCTAGCGGGGGGATCACAGATACGCAGTATTTT
D: NA; size: few; V: TRBV6-6; J: TRBJ1-1; CDR3: CASRSGETEAFF; DNA: TGTGCCAGCAGGTCAGGGGAAACTGAAGCTTTCTTT
D: NA; size: NA; V: TRBV7-3; J: TRBJ2-2; CDR3: CASSLRSSNTGELFF; DNA: TGTGCCAGCAGCTTACGCAGTTCGAACACCGGGGAGCTGTTTTTT
D: TRBD2; size: NA; V: TRBV15; J: TRBJ2-1; CDR3: CATSRGSSGGANEQFF; DNA: TGTGCCACCAGCAGAGGGTCTAGCGGGGGGGCAAATGAGCAGTTCTTC
D: NA; size: NA; V: TRBV3-1/TRBV3-2; J: TRBJ2-5; CDR3: CASSQVGGQETQYF; DNA: TGTGCCAGCAGCCAAGTCGGAGGTCAAGAGACCCAGTACTTC
D: NA; size: NA; V: TRBV9; J: TRBJ1-2; CDR3: CASSVDYEQYGYTF; DNA: TGTGCCAGCAGCGTAGATTACGAACAATATGGCTACACCTTC
D: TRBD1; size: NA; V: TRBV5-1; J: TRBJ2-2; CDR3: CASSLRPTSGQRNTGELFF; DNA: TGCGCCAGCAGCTTGAGGCCAACATCGGGACAGAGAAACACCGGGGAGCTGTTTTTT
D: TRBD2; size: NA; V: TRBV5-1; J: TRBJ2-1; CDR3: CASSLVASGHNEQFF; DNA: TGCGCCAGCAGCTTGGTGGCTAGCGGCCACAATGAGCAGTTCTTC
D: NA; size: NA; V: TRBV13; J: TRBJ1-2; CDR3: CASSLGLGAYGYTF; DNA: TGTGCCAGCAGCTTAGGCCTCGGAGCCTATGGCTACACCTTC
D: NA; size: NA; V: TRBV5-6; J: TRBJ2-5; CDR3: CASSLLSVQETQYF; DNA: TGTGCCAGCAGCTTGTTGTCCGTCCAAGAGACCCAGTACTTC
D: TRBD1; size: once; V: TRBV5-1; J: TRBJ2-3; CDR3: CASQPGPGQGRDTQYF; DNA: TGCGCCAGCCAACCGGGTCCGGGACAGGGGAGGGATACGCAGTATTTT
D: NA; size: once; V: TRBV7-9; J: TRBJ1-1; CDR3: CASSQSDRMNTEAFF; DNA: TGTGCCAGCAGCCAAAGTGACAGGATGAACACTGAAGCTTTCTTT
D: NA; size: NA; V: TRBV6-6; J: TRBJ1-6; CDR3: CASSYSGPTLNSPLHF; DNA: TGTGCCAGCAGTTACTCTGGGCCAACACTGAATTCACCCCTCCACTTT
D: NA; size: NA; V: TRBV6-5; J: TRBJ2-1; CDR3: CASSTRVSDYNEQFF; DNA: TGTGCCAGCAGCACGAGGGTGTCGGACTACAATGAGCAGTTCTTC
D: NA; size: NA; V: TRBV6-5; J: TRBJ1-2; CDR3: CASSRTLFDGGYTF; DNA: TGTGCCAGCAGCCGGACACTATTTGACGGGGGCTACACCTTC
D: NA; size: NA; V: TRBV9; J: TRBJ1-2; CDR3: CASSSRPGQLYGYTF; DNA: TGTGCCAGCAGCTCTCGTCCGGGACAACTCTATGGCTACACCTTC
D: NA; size: NA; V: TRBV2; J: TRBJ2-3; CDR3: CASSERDLVSTDTQYF; DNA: TGTGCCAGCAGTGAAAGGGACTTGGTGAGCACAGATACGCAGTATTTT
D: NA; size: NA; V: TRBV6-5; J: TRBJ2-7; CDR3: CASSYSHAGQTYEQYF; DNA: TGTGCCAGCAGTTACTCTCACGCGGGACAGACCTACGAGCAGTACTTC
D: TRBD1; size: NA; V: TRBV3-1/TRBV3-2; J: TRBJ2-7; CDR3: CASSPSGGTYEQYF; DNA: TGTGCCAGCAGCCCTTCAGGGGGCACCTACGAGCAGTACTTC
D: NA; size: few; V: TRBV3-1/TRBV3-2; J: TRBJ1-1; CDR3: CASSPYIEGEEAFF; DNA: TGTGCCAGCAGCCCTTACATTGAAGGGGAAGAAGCTTTCTTT
D: NA; size: NA; V: TRBV3-1/TRBV3-2; J: TRBJ1-6; CDR3: CASSYRQNSPLHF; DNA: TGTGCCAGCAGCTATCGACAGAATTCACCCCTCCACTTT
D: NA; size: NA; V: TRBV18; J: TRBJ1-1; CDR3: CASSRGPVHTEAFF; DNA: TGTGCCAGCTCACGGGGGCCGGTACACACTGAAGCTTTCTTT
D: TRBD1; size: NA; V: TRBV2; J: TRBJ1-1; CDR3: CATVPGQGFTEAFF; DNA: TGTGCCACCGTCCCGGGACAGGGATTCACTGAAGCTTTCTTT
D: TRBD2; size: NA; V: TRBV9; J: TRBJ2-1; CDR3: CASSPSPLAGNEQFF; DNA: TGTGCCAGCAGCCCCTCCCCACTAGCGGGCAATGAGCAGTTCTTC
D: NA; size: NA; V: TRBV4-1; J: TRBJ1-1; CDR3: CASSQDLMPGTEAFF; DNA: TGCGCCAGCAGCCAAGATCTTATGCCCGGGACTGAAGCTTTCTTT
D: TRBD2; size: NA; V: TRBV6-5; J: TRBJ2-1; CDR3: CATGPWGGNEQFF; DNA: TGTGCCACGGGGCCTTGGGGAGGGAATGAGCAGTTCTTC
D: NA; size: NA; V: TRBV19; J: TRBJ1-6; CDR3: CASMRSWAEGNSPLHF; DNA: TGTGCCAGTATGCGTAGTTGGGCTGAGGGCAATTCACCCCTCCACTTT
D: TRBD2; size: once; V: TRBV27; J: TRBJ2-7; CDR3: CASSLSGGGGYRQYF; DNA: TGTGCCAGCAGTTTATCAGGTGGGGGGGGTTATCGGCAGTACTTC
D: TRBD1; size: NA; V: TRBV19; J: TRBJ1-1; CDR3: CASSIRGQGATVVTEAFF; DNA: TGTGCCAGTAGTATCCGGGGACAGGGGGCGACGGTCGTCACTGAAGCTTTCTTT
D: NA; size: few; V: TRBV12-3/TRBV12-4; J: TRBJ1-2; CDR3: CASSFSGYGYTF; DNA: TGTGCCAGCAGTTTCTCCGGGTATGGCTACACCTTC
D: TRBD1; size: NA; V: TRBV24-1; J: TRBJ2-5; CDR3: CATSDADRDQETQYF; DNA: TGTGCCACCAGTGACGCAGACAGGGACCAAGAGACCCAGTACTTC
D: NA; size: NA; V: TRBV24-1; J: TRBJ1-1; CDR3: CATSDSRRREGRYTEAFF; DNA: TGTGCCACCAGTGATTCGAGGCGGCGGGAGGGTAGGTACACTGAAGCTTTCTTT
D: TRBD1; size: NA; V: TRBV6-5; J: TRBJ2-3; CDR3: CASMAGTEVSDTQYF; DNA: TGTGCCAGCATGGCCGGGACAGAGGTCTCAGATACGCAGTATTTT